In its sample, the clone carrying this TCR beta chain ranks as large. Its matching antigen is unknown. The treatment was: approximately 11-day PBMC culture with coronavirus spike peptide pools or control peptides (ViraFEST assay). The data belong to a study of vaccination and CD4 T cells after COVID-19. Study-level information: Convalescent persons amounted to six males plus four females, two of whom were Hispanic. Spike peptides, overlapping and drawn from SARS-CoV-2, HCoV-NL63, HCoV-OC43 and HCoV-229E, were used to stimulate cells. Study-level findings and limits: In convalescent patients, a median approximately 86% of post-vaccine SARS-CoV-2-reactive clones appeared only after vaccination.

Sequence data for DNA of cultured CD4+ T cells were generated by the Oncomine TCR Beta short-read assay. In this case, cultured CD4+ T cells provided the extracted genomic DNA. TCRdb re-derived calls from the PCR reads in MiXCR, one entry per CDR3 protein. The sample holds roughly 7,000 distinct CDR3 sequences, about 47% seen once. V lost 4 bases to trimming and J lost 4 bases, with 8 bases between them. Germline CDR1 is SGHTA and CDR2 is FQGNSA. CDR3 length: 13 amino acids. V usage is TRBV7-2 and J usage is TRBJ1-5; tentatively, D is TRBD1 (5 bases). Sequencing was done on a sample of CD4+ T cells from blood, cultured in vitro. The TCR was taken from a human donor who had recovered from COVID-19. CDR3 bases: TGTGCCAGCAGCTCTAGGGGTAATCAGCCCCAGCATTTT. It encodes CASSSRGNQPQHF.